A single TCR beta chain is shown here with its context. Its antigen is unknown. This sample is part of a study of cytomegalovirus exposure and HLA in healthy donors. PCR was performed using 60 Vbeta and 13 Jbeta primers. Only in-frame clones appear in the TCRdb table, and some are missing; sequencing was by immunoSEQ multiplex PCR. The sample lists tens of thousands of clones, roughly 79% occurring once. The CDR3 is 16 amino acids. The ends were cut back, 6 bases at V and 4 bases at J, with 18 bases in the middle. CDR1 and CDR2 (germline): MNHNY, SVGAGI (reference sequence). The study's findings and limits: Altogether, 150 to 200 TCR beta chains were recorded as cytomegalovirus-associated.

This rearrangement joins TRBV6-6 to TRBJ2-2; the D is unclear. The sequenced sample was PBMCs. The source is a woman aged 25 to 45 in good health and CMV-seronegative. The CDR3 DNA is TGTGCCAGCAGCCTACACCAAACCCGAGGCACCGGGGAGCTGTTTTTT. Protein: CASSLHQTRGTGELFF.